This T cell receptor (beta chain) originates from a study of T cell responses to AZD1222 COVID-19 vaccine. Trimming at V came to 3 bases and at J to 0 bases, leaving 4 bases not matched to a gene. Germline V gene lookup returns CDR1 LGHDT and CDR2 YNNKEL (reference sequence). The CDR3 has 15 amino acids. Some clones are missing from TCRdb's copy, which holds only in-frame ones; the method was immunoSEQ multiplex PCR. The table lists about 140,000 clones, around 90% of them singletons, with around 1.7% in the top ten. With respect to this clone: Its antigen is still unknown.

General study points: Donors were chiefly white British, with a greater number of females, and clonal diversity was perhaps underestimated. Researchers took repertoire samples only after the peak T cell response had come.

The V call is TRBV3-1 (or the pseudogene TRBV3-2), the J call TRBJ2-5, with TRBD1 matching over 7 bases. The TCR was taken from an adult who received the AZD1222 COVID-19 vaccine. The sample was peripheral blood, taken 28 days after the second AZD1222 dose. The DNA of the CDR3 is TGTGCCAGCAGCCAGATCACAGGGGACCAAGAGACCCAGTACTTC. It encodes CASSQITGDQETQYF.